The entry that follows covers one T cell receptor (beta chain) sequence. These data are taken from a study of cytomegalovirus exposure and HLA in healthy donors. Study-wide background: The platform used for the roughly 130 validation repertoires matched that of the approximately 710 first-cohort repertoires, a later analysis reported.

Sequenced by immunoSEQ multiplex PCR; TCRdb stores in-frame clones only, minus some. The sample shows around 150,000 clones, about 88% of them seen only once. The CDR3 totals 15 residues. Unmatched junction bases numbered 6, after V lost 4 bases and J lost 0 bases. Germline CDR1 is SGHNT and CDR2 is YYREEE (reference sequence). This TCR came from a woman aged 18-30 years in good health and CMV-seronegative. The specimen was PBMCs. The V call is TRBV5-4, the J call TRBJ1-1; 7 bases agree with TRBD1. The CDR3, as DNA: TGTGCCAGCAGCCGCGGGACAGTAATGAACACTGAAGCTTTCTTT. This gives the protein CASSRGTVMNTEAFF.